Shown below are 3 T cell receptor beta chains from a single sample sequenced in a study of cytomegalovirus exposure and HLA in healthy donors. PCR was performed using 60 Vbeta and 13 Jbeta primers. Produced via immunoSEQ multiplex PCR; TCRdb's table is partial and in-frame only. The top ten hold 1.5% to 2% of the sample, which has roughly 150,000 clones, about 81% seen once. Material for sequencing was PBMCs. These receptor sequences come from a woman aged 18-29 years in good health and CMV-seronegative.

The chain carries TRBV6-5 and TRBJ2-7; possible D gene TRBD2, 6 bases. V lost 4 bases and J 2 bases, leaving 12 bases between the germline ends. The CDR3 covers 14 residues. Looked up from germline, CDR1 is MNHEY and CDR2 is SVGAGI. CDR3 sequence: CASSWGVGAYEQYF. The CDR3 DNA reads TGTGCCAGCAGTTGGGGGGTTGGAGCCTACGAGCAGTACTTC.

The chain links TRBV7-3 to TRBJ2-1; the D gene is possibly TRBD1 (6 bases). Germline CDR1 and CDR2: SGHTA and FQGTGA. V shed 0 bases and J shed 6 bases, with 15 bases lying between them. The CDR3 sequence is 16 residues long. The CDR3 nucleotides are TGTGCCAGCAGCTTAACAGCCCCCAGGGGTTCCAATGAGCAGTTCTTC. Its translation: CASSLTAPRGSNEQFF.

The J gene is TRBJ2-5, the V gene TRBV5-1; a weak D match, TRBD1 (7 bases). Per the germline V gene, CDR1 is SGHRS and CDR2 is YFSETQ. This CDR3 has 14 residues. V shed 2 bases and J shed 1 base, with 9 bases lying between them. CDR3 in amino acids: CASSFQGGQETQYF. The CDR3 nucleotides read TGCGCCAGCAGCTTCCAGGGGGGCCAAGAGACCCAGTACTTC.